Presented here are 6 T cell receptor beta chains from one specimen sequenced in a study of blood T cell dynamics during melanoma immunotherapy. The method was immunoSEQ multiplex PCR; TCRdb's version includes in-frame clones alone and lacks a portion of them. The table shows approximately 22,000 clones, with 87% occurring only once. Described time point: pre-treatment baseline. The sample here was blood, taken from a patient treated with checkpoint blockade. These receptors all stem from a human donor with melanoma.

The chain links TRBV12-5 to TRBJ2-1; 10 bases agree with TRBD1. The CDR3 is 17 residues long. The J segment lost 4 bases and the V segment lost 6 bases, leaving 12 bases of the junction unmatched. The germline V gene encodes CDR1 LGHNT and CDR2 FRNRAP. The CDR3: CASGLGAGTGVYNEQFF. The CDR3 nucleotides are TGTGCTAGTGGCTTAGGAGCCGGGACAGGGGTTTACAATGAGCAGTTCTTC.

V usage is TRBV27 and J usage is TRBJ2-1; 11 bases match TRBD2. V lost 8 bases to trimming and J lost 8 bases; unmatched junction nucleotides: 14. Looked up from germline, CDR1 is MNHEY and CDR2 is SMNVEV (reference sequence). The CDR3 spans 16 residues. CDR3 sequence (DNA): TGTGCCAGCCGGCAAGGGTCGGGACTAGCGGTCGATGAGCAGTTCTTC. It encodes CASRQGSGLAVDEQFF.

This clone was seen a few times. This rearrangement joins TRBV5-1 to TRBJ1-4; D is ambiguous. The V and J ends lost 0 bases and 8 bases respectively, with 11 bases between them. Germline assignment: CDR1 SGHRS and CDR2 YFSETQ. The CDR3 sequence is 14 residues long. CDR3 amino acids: CASSLEQAGEKLFF. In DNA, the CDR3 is TGCGCCAGCAGCTTGGAGCAGGCCGGCGAAAAACTGTTTTTT.

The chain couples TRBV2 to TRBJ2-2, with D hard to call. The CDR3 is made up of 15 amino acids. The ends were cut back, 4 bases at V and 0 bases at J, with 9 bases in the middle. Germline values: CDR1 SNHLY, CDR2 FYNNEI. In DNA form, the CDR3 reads TGTGCCAGCAGTGTCCCAAACGCGAACACCGGGGAGCTGTTTTTT. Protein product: CASSVPNANTGELFF.

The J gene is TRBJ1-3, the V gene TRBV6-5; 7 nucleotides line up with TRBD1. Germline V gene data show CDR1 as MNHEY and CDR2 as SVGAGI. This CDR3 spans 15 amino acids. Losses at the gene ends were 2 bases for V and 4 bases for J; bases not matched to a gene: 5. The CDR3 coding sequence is TGTGCCAGCAGTTACGAACAGGGGACCGGAAACACCATATATTTT. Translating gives CASSYEQGTGNTIYF.

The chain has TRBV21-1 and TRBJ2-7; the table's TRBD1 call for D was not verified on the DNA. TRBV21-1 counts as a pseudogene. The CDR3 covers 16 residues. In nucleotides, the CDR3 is TGTGCCAGCAGCAGCCCCCCCGGGGACAGACTCTACGAGCAGTACTTC. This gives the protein CASSSPPGDRLYEQYF.